This TCR beta chain is drawn from a study of shared clonotypes between healthy human individuals (dated by TCRdb to 2018 to 2020). Looking at the study overall: A couple of women and three men aged 18 to 49 years were included in the cohort. To estimate repertoire size and how much clonotype sharing occurs between individuals, the study deeply sequenced the blood TCR repertoires of several healthy adults. To increase sequencing depth and limit assay-specific biases, different laboratories used diverse techniques to prepare libraries and sequence TCR repertoires. Leukapheresis yielded between about 0.94 and 9 billion PBMCs per donor. On the study overall, not on this receptor specifically: Pairwise subsampling led to the expectation that sequencing depth would affect the degree of clonotype sharing among donors. Sampling was restricted to blood, and TCR repertoires in tissue are likely to differ from TCR repertoires in blood. Because the study included only a small number of donors, the genetic and exposure-history diversity represented was limited.

Only a few counts were recorded for this clone. The clone's antigen remains unknown. No much larger clonotype is one base removed from it; base qualities were not supplied. TCR CDR3 regions were amplified from genomic DNA by multiplex PCR using the deep immunoSEQ assay. Extracted genomic DNA from each cell subset was spread evenly across all wells of several immunoSEQ 96-well plates, with each plate serving as a replicate. For unsorted PBMC, roughly 300 ng of genomic DNA, equivalent to 25,000 to 35,000 T cell genomes, went into each replicate PCR. Unsorted PBMC genomic DNA was sequenced across ten immunoSEQ deep assay plates. The purified libraries were quantified using a Qubit 3.0 fluorometer, sized with a Bioanalyzer 2100, and then quantified again using the KAPA Library Quantification kit. Each immunoSEQ 96-well plate was sequenced on its own single-read 150-cycle Illumina NextSeq 550 flow cell. The source study handled its data this way. Because the immunoSEQ output held only junctional sequences and lacked quality scores, the filtering could not match the filtering applied to full-length reads. Sequences were annotated with PyIR, a Python wrapper for IgBLAST v1.9, using IMGT germline references to assign V/J genes and CDR3. Any read was removed if the V/J assignment was weak (E-value above 1e-6), the CDR3 was missing, or the read contained stop codons, out-of-frame junctions, or ambiguous translated residues. V3J clonotypes were defined by identical inferred V gene, J gene, and CDR3 amino acid sequence. The percentage overlap between two repertoires was calculated by dividing the number of shared unique clonotypes by the size of the smaller repertoire. Richness of each repertoire was evaluated using RTK rarefaction, the Chao1 estimator, and Recon v2.1 estimates of unobserved clonotypes. TCRdb took this table from immuneACCESS and kept in-frame rearrangements with V and J called. Such tables lack part of the clones; where checked against another copy, unresolved V genes explain under half of the gap, and the rest is unexplained. V and J calls and clone size are as listed in that table; D and trimming were resolved from the DNA. The sample table records about 490,000 clones; less than 80% of these occur just once. The ten biggest clones cover about an eighth of the sample.

The germline V gene (reference sequence) sets CDR1 to MNHEY and CDR2 to SMNVEV. The CDR3 starts with the cysteine, ends with the phenylalanine, and has 15 residues. Only CDR3 DNA remains: 45 bases, in frame from the first base. V is cut back by 2 bases and J by 5 bases, with 7 bases in the junction unmatched. The donors were healthy, HIV-negative adults with no recently reported acute infections or vaccinations. Every donor was a Caucasian adult living in Nashville, Tennessee, USA. For unsorted samples, approximately 81 million PBMCs were counted, and genomic DNA was extracted using the QIAamp DNA Blood Mini kit. After blood collection by leukapheresis, PBMCs were isolated using Ficoll-Histopaque density gradient centrifugation and then cryopreserved in the vapor phase of liquid nitrogen.

The sample was PBMCs. The receptor chain draws on TRBV27 and TRBJ2-7; TRBD1 agrees with 9 junctional bases. The source of this sequence is a woman aged 35 to 49 in good health. Some clones in this sample may be carry-over from other donors' samples. The CDR3 sequence is CASSLNLGTGHEQYF. The DNA reads as follows: TGTGCCAGCAGTTTAAATCTAGGGACAGGGCACGAGCAGTACTTC.